A selection of T cell receptor beta chains follows, all from one sample in a study of cytomegalovirus exposure and HLA in healthy donors. Clones were sequenced by immunoSEQ multiplex PCR, and TCRdb holds only the in-frame ones, with some missing. The top ten clones hold 2% to 2.5% of a sample with just over 150,000 clones, 80% to 90% of them seen once. The sample consisted of PBMCs. The receptors derive from a woman aged 18-35 years in good health and CMV-seronegative. Both conserved end residues are part of each CDR3. Each record gives: CDR3 DNA, CDR3 protein, D gene, J gene, V gene, clone size. D genes are given only for firm matches. Clone size is shown for a subset of rows, as once, few, many or a class of expanded clone.

TGCGCCAGCAGCCAAGACGGAGTCCCCAATGAAAAACTGTTTTTT,CASSQDGVPNEKLFF,NA,TRBJ1-4,TRBV4-1,few
TGTGCCACCACGGAGTTCTTACAAGAGACCCAGTACTTC,CATTEFLQETQYF,NA,TRBJ2-5,TRBV10-3,NA
TGCGCCAGCAGCTTGGTCTCCGCTAGCGAAGAGACCCAGTACTTC,CASSLVSASEETQYF,NA,TRBJ2-5,TRBV5-1,NA
TGTGCCAGCAGCCCGGGACAGGGCTTTTCTAATGAAAAACTGTTTTTT,CASSPGQGFSNEKLFF,TRBD1,TRBJ1-4,TRBV5-4,NA
TGTGCCAGCAGTTCCGGACAGGGGGCAAGTTCACCCCTCCACTTT,CASSSGQGASSPLHF,TRBD1,TRBJ1-6,TRBV28,NA
TGTGCCAGCAGCTCCGGGACACCTCACTACTTAGAGTACTTC,CASSSGTPHYLEYF,NA,TRBJ2-7,TRBV5-8,NA
TGTGCCAGTAGTTTGGGGGCTGGCACTGAAGCTTTCTTT,CASSLGAGTEAFF,NA,TRBJ1-1,TRBV19,NA
TGTGCCAGCAGCACCACTTTAGGTAGCGGGCTCTACGAGCAGTACTTC,CASSTTLGSGLYEQYF,TRBD2,TRBJ2-7,TRBV7-2,NA
TGTGCCAGCAGCTTAGGGGGGACTTCTAAGGGGTTCTTC,CASSLGGTSKGFF,NA,TRBJ2-1,TRBV7-2,NA
TGTGCCAGCAGACTAGCCTGGGCCACAACAGATACGCAGTATTTT,CASRLAWATTDTQYF,NA,TRBJ2-3,TRBV7-2,NA
TGTGCCAGTAGTTCTCGGACAGGAGGGGTGAACACTGAAGCTTTCTTT,CASSSRTGGVNTEAFF,TRBD1,TRBJ1-1,TRBV19,NA
TGTGCCAGTAGTATGTGGGGGGCCGGGGAGCTGTTTTTT,CASSMWGAGELFF,NA,TRBJ2-2,TRBV19,NA
TGTGCCAGCAGTGCAACTAGCGTCCGGGAGCAGTTCTTC,CASSATSVREQFF,TRBD2,TRBJ2-1,TRBV6-1,NA
TGTGCCAGCAGTCCCCTGAGCGGCCCCGGGGAGCTGTTTTTT,CASSPLSGPGELFF,NA,TRBJ2-2,TRBV7-9,NA
TGTGCCAGCAGCTTAACTCTTTATGGCTACACCTTC,CASSLTLYGYTF,NA,TRBJ1-2,TRBV7-2,NA
TGTGCCAGCAGTCGAACGGGACTAGCCGTTTATGAGCAGTTCTTC,CASSRTGLAVYEQFF,TRBD2,TRBJ2-1,TRBV6-5,few
TGTGCCAGCAGTGGGGTTGAGTCGGCAGCGGGAGTGGAGACCCAGTACTTC,CASSGVESAAGVETQYF,TRBD2,TRBJ2-5,TRBV6-1,NA
TGTGCCAGCAGCTCTCTAGCGGGGGGGCGTGATACGCAGTATTTT,CASSSLAGGRDTQYF,TRBD2,TRBJ2-3,TRBV9,NA
TGTGCCAGCAGCCCCCTAGGTCTAGCGGGAGCGAGCGAGCAGTTCTTC,CASSPLGLAGASEQFF,TRBD2,TRBJ2-1,TRBV7-9,NA
TGTGCCAGCAGCCCCGGGGACAGGGGGTATAATGAGCAGTTCTTC,CASSPGDRGYNEQFF,TRBD1,TRBJ2-1,TRBV6-6,few
TGTGCCAGCAGCTTGGACAGGGGGCCCACAGATACGCAGTATTTT,CASSLDRGPTDTQYF,TRBD1,TRBJ2-3,TRBV5-4,few
TGCAGCGTTATAGCGGGATATGGCGATGAGCAGTTCTTC,CSVIAGYGDEQFF,TRBD2,TRBJ2-1,TRBV29-1,NA
TGTGCCAGCGCAATCGTAGGGACAGAACTTACCTACGAGCAGTACTTC,CASAIVGTELTYEQYF,TRBD1,TRBJ2-7,TRBV7-8,NA
TGCGCCAGCAGCCATTGGGGGGTCCGGGCAACTAATGAAAAACTGTTTTTT,CASSHWGVRATNEKLFF,NA,TRBJ1-4,TRBV4-3,NA
TGTGCCAGCAGCTTAGTGGGGCAGGGTACTAACTATGGCTACACCTTC,CASSLVGQGTNYGYTF,NA,TRBJ1-2,TRBV7-9,NA
TGTGCCAGCAGCTTAGTGGGGACAACGTACAATGAGCAGTTCTTC,CASSLVGTTYNEQFF,NA,TRBJ2-1,TRBV7-2,NA
TGTGCCAGCAGTTGGACACAAAATCAGCCCCAGCATTTT,CASSWTQNQPQHF,NA,TRBJ1-5,TRBV6-5,NA
TGTTCCAGCAGCGACTACAGGGGCGATGAGCAGTTCTTC,CSSSDYRGDEQFF,TRBD1,TRBJ2-1,TRBV7-9,once
TGCAGCGTTGAAGATGTCGGCGGGAGATACGATACGCAGTATTTT,CSVEDVGGRYDTQYF,TRBD2,TRBJ2-3,TRBV29-1,NA
TGTGCCAGCAGCCCCTTGACTAGCGCGAGCTCCTACAATGAGCAGTTCTTC,CASSPLTSASSYNEQFF,TRBD2,TRBJ2-1,TRBV4-2,NA
TGCGCCAGTCACAGCTGGGGCACTCAAGAGACCCAGTACTTC,CASHSWGTQETQYF,NA,TRBJ2-5,TRBV5-1,NA
TGTGCCAGTAGTATAGCCAGAGACCACCGGGATCAGCCCCAGCATTTT,CASSIARDHRDQPQHF,NA,TRBJ1-5,TRBV19,NA
TGTGCCAGCAGCCAAGGACTAGCGGGGGACATTCAGTACTTC,CASSQGLAGDIQYF,TRBD2,TRBJ2-4,TRBV14,NA
TGTGCCAGCACTTGGACAGGGGCCTCAGATACGCAGTATTTT,CASTWTGASDTQYF,TRBD1,TRBJ2-3,TRBV27,NA
TGTGCCAGCTCACCACGCGGGATCTCCTACAATGAGCAGTTCTTC,CASSPRGISYNEQFF,NA,TRBJ2-1,TRBV18,NA
TGTGCCAGCAGCTTAGGGGAGGGGCGAAATGGCTACACCTTC,CASSLGEGRNGYTF,NA,TRBJ1-2,TRBV7-9,NA
TGCAGCGTTGAGTTTCTCCAAGAGACCCAGTACTTC,CSVEFLQETQYF,NA,TRBJ2-5,TRBV29-1,NA
TGCGCCAGCAGCCAAGAATTCCGGACTGAAGCTTTCTTT,CASSQEFRTEAFF,NA,TRBJ1-1,TRBV4-3,few
TGTGCCAGCAGGAGACGGACAGCTAAAGAGACCCAGTACTTC,CASRRRTAKETQYF,NA,TRBJ2-5,TRBV6-5,NA
TGTGCCAGCAGCTCTAATCCAGGGGGGTCCTACAATGAGCAGTTCTTC,CASSSNPGGSYNEQFF,NA,TRBJ2-1,TRBV5-8,NA
TGCAGCGTTGACCGCCGGGTCAAAGCTAACTATGGCTACACCTTC,CSVDRRVKANYGYTF,NA,TRBJ1-2,TRBV29-1,NA
TGTGCCAGCAGCTCATACTTCACAGATACGCAGTATTTT,CASSSYFTDTQYF,NA,TRBJ2-3,TRBV7-2,NA
TGCAGCGTTGAAGATTGGTCACAGAATAATGAAAAACTGTTTTTT,CSVEDWSQNNEKLFF,NA,TRBJ1-4,TRBV29-1,few
TGTGCCAGCACTAGGGGGGACAGAAACACCGGGGAGCTGTTTTTT,CASTRGDRNTGELFF,NA,TRBJ2-2,TRBV27,NA